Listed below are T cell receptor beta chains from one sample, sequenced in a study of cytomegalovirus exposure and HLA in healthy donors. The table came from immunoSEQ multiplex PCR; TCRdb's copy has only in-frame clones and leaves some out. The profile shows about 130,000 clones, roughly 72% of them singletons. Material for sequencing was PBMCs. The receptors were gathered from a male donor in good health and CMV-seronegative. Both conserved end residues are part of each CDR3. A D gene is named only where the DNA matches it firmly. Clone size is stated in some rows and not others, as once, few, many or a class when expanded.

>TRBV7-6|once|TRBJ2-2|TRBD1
TGTGCCAGCAGGGCTACAGGGGCTACAACCGGGGAGCTGTTTTTT
CASRATGATTGELFF
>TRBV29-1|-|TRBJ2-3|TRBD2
TGCAGCGTTGAACGTCATGGCGGGAGAACAGATACGCAGTATTTT
CSVERHGGRTDTQYF
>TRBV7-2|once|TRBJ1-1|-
TGTGCCAGCAGCATAACCTCAGGGATGAACACTGAAGCTTTCTTT
CASSITSGMNTEAFF
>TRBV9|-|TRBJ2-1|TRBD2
TGTGCCAGCAGCGTTAGCGTTCTAGCGGGAGACAATGAGCAGTTCTTC
CASSVSVLAGDNEQFF
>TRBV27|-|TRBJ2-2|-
TGTGCCAGCAGTTTCGCGGGCGGGGAGCTGTTTTTT
CASSFAGGELFF
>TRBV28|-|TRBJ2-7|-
TGTGCCAGCAGGAAAGAGCGGTCGACTCTTTCCTACGAGCAGTACTTC
CASRKERSTLSYEQYF
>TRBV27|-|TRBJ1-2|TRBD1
TGTGCCAGCAGTCCTACGACAGGGGCCCCCTATGGCTACACCTTC
CASSPTTGAPYGYTF
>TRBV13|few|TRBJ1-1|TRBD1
TGTGCCAGCAGCCTGTACGGGACAGGGAGGGGGAACACTGAAGCTTTCTTT
CASSLYGTGRGNTEAFF
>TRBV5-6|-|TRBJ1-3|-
TGTGCCAGCAGCTTGGTACAAGCTGGAAACACCATATATTTT
CASSLVQAGNTIYF
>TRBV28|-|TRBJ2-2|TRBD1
TGTGCCAGCAGTTTAATAGGGACAGGGGGCACCGGGGAGCTGTTTTTT
CASSLIGTGGTGELFF
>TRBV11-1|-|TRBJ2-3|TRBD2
TGTGCCAGCAGCACCTTCACTAGCGGGAGAGGAGATACGCAGTATTTT
CASSTFTSGRGDTQYF
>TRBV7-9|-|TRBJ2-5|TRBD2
TGTGCCAGCAGCTTTGGCCTAGCGGCCCAAGAGACCCAGTACTTC
CASSFGLAAQETQYF
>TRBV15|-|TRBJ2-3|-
TGTGCCACCAGCGGTGGAGGGGAGCTCGATACGCAGTATTTT
CATSGGGELDTQYF
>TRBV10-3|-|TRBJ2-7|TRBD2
TGTGCCATCAGGGCTTCGCGGGGGGGACGGCAATCCTACGAGCAGTACTTC
CAIRASRGGRQSYEQYF
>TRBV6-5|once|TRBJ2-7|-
TGTGCCAGCAGTGCCTCCGAGGTTAACGAGCAGTACTTC
CASSASEVNEQYF
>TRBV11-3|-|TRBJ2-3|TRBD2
TGTGCCAGCAGCTTCGGGACTAGTTATGGGACAGATACGCAGTATTTT
CASSFGTSYGTDTQYF
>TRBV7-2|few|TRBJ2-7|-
TGTGCCAGCAGCTCTTGGGGCGGTTACGAGCAGTACTTC
CASSSWGGYEQYF
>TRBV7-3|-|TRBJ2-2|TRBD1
TGTGCCAGCAGCTTAGGTCCCCGGGCGGACAGGAGAGGCACCGGGGAGCTGTTTTTT
CASSLGPRADRRGTGELFF
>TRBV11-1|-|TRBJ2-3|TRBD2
TGTGCCAGCAGCTTGGGACTAGCGGGAGTCACAGATACGCAGTATTTT
CASSLGLAGVTDTQYF
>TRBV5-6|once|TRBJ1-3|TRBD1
TGTGCCAGCAGCCGGGACAGTTTAGACACCATATATTTT
CASSRDSLDTIYF
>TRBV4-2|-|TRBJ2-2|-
TGTGCCAGCAGCCCAGGATGGAGCGGCCCTACTACCGGGGAGCTGTTTTTT
CASSPGWSGPTTGELFF
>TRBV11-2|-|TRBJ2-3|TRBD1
TGTGCCAGCAGCCCCGGGACAGGGGAAGATACGCAGTATTTT
CASSPGTGEDTQYF
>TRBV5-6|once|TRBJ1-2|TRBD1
TGTGCCAGCAGCTCCGGCCGCAGAGGACAGGGGGCCTATGGCTACACCTTC
CASSSGRRGQGAYGYTF
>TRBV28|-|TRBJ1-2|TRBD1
TGTGCCAGCAGGTCGGACAGGGGAGACTATGGCTACACCTTC
CASRSDRGDYGYTF
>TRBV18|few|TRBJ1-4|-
TGTGCCAGCTCACCCTCCGGGGGTGGTGAAAAACTGTTTTTT
CASSPSGGGEKLFF
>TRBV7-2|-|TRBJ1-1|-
TGTGCCAGCAGCGCAGATCGGGGGGGTGCTTTCTTT
CASSADRGGAFF
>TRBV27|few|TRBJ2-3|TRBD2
TGTGCCAGCAGTTTATCGACTAGCGGAAGCACAGATACGCAGTATTTT
CASSLSTSGSTDTQYF
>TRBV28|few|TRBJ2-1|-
TGTGCCAGCACAAAGAAGGAGGCCAGAGTCTCCTACAATGAGCAGTTCTTC
CASTKKEARVSYNEQFF
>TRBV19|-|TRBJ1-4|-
TGTGCCAGTAGTGTACAGATTTCAACTAATGAAAAACTGTTTTTT
CASSVQISTNEKLFF
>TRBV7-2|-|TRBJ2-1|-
TGTGCCAGCAGCTTCGTTAGATATGAGCAGTTCTTC
CASSFVRYEQFF
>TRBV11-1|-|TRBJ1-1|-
TGTGCCAGCAGCTCGCGAGGGACTTCTGAAGCTTTCTTT
CASSSRGTSEAFF
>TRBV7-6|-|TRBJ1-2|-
TGTGCCAGCAGCCTCCGGGGGGAAAACTATGGCTACACCTTC
CASSLRGENYGYTF
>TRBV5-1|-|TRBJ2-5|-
TGCGCCAGCAGCTTCGGGAACCAAGAGACCCAGTACTTC
CASSFGNQETQYF
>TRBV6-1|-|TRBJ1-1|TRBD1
TGTGCCAGCAGAAACAGGGGTCGGGACACTGAAGCTTTCTTT
CASRNRGRDTEAFF
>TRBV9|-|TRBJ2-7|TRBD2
TGTGCCAGCAGCGTAGGAAGCGGGAGTTACGAGCAGTACTTC
CASSVGSGSYEQYF
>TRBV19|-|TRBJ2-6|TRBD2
TGTGCCAGTAGTAGGCCTCGGGCGGGGGTGGTCTCTGGGGCCAACGTCCTGACTTTC
CASSRPRAGVVSGANVLTF
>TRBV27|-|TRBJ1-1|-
TGTGCCAGCAGTTATCTCGCGGGAGGGGCTGAAGCTTTCTTT
CASSYLAGGAEAFF
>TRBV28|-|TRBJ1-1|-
TGTGCCAGTCACGTTGCGCGGCGAAGTACTGAAGCTTTCTTT
CASHVARRSTEAFF
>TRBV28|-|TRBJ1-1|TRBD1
TGTGCCAGCAGTTTACTCAGGGGGCAGATACCTGAAGCTTTCTTT
CASSLLRGQIPEAFF
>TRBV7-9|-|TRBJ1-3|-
TGTGCCAGCAGCTTAGCTAGAGCCTCTGGAAACACCATATATTTT
CASSLARASGNTIYF
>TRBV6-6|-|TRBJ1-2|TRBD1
TGTGCCAGCAGTCAGGGGACAGGAGGGTACTATGGCTACACCTTC
CASSQGTGGYYGYTF
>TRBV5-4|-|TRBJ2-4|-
TGTGCCAGCAGCTCATCCGGGAGAATGGCTCAGTACTTC
CASSSSGRMAQYF
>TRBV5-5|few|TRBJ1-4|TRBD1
TGTGCCAGCAGCCGAATGGACAGGGGGGGAGAAAAACTGTTTTTT
CASSRMDRGGEKLFF
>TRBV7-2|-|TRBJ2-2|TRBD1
TGTGCCAGCAGCTTACAGACAGGGGACGGGGAGCTGTTTTTT
CASSLQTGDGELFF
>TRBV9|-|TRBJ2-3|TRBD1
TGTGCCAGCAGCGCCAGACAGGGGGGAGATACGCAGTATTTT
CASSARQGGDTQYF